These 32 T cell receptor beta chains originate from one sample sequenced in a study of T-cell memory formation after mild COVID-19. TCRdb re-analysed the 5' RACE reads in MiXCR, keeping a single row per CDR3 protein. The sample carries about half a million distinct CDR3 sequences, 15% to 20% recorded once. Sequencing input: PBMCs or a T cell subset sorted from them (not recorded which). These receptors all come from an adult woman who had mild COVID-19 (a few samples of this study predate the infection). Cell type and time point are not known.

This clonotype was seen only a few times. CDR3 bases: TGTGCCAGCAGCGAGGCCGGGGATGAGCAGTTCTTC. Residues: CASSEAGDEQFF. This chain joins TRBV11-2 and TRBJ2-1, with D tentatively TRBD2 (5 bases). Germline-derived CDR1 and CDR2 are SGHAT and FQNNGV. Deletions cut 5 bases from V and 8 bases from J, with 10 bases between. This CDR3 spans 12 amino acids.

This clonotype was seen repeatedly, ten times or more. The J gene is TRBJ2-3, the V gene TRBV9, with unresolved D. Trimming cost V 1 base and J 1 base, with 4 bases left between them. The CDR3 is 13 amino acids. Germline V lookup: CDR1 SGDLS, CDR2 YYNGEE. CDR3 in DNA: TGTGCCAGCAGCGTATTGGGCACAGATACGCAGTATTTT. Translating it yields CASSVLGTDTQYF.

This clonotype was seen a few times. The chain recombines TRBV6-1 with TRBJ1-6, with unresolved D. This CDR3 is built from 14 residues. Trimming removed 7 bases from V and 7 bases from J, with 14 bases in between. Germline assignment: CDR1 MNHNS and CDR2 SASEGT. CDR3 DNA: TGTGCCAGCACCACGAGGAGCCTAAATTCACCCCTCCACTTT. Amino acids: CASTTRSLNSPLHF.

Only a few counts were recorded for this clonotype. CDR3 sequence reads: CASSRTGTGDGNGYTF. The CDR3 DNA reads as TGTGCCAGCAGCCGTACCGGGACAGGGGATGGAAATGGCTACACCTTC. The genes are TRBV3-1 and TRBJ1-2; 10 bases agree with TRBD1. V shed 4 bases, J shed 6 bases, and the junction held 11 bases outside the gene matches. The CDR3 sequence is 16 residues long. Germline CDR1 and CDR2: LGHDT and YNNKEL (reference sequence).

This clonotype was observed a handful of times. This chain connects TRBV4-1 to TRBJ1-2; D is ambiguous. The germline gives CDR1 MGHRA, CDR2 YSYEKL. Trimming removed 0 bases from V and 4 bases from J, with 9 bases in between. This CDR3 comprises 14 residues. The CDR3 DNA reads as TGCGCCAGCAGCCAAGAAAGGATCTTCTATGGCTACACCTTC. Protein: CASSQERIFYGYTF.

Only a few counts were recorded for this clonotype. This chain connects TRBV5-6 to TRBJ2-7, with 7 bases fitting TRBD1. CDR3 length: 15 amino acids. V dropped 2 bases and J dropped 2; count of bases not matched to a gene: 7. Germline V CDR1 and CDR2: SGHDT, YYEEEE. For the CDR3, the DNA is TGTGCCAGCAGCTTCTCCCGGGACAGACCCTACGAGCAGTACTTC. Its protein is CASSFSRDRPYEQYF. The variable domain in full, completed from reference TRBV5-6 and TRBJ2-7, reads DAGVTQSPTHLIKTRGQQVTLRCSPKSGHDTVSWYQQALGQGPQFIFQYYEEEERQRGNFPDRFSGHQFPNYSSELNVNALLLGDSALYLCASSFSRDRPYEQYFGPGTRLTVT.

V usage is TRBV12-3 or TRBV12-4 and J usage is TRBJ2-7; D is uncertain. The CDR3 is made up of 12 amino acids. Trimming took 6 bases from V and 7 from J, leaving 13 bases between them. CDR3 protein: CASSPMVGEQYF. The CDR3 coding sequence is TGTGCCAGCAGCCCTATGGTAGGTGAGCAGTACTTC.

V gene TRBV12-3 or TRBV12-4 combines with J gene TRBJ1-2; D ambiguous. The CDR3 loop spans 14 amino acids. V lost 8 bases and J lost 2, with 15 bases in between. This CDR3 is CASVPMVANYGYTF. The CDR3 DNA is TGTGCCAGCGTGCCGATGGTGGCGAACTATGGCTACACCTTC.

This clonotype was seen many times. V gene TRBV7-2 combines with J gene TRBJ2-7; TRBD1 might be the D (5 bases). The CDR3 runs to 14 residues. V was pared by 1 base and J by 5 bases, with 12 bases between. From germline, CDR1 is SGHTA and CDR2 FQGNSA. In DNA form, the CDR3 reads TGTGCCAGCAGCTTAGGGGCAGGGTCCCACGAGCAGTACTTC. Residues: CASSLGAGSHEQYF.

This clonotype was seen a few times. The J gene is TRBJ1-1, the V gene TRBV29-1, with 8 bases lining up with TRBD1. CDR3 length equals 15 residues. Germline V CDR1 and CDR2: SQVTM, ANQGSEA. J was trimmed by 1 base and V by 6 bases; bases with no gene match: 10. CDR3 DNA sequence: TGCAGCGTAGTTGGACAGGGAGGGGAGAACACTGAAGCTTTCTTT. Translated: CSVVGQGGENTEAFF.

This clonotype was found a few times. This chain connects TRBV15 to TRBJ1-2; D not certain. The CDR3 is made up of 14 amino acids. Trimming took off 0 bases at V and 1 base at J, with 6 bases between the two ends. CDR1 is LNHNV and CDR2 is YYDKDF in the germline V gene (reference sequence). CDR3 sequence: CATSRDRFNYGYTF. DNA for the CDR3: TGTGCCACCAGCAGAGACAGGTTTAACTATGGCTACACCTTC.

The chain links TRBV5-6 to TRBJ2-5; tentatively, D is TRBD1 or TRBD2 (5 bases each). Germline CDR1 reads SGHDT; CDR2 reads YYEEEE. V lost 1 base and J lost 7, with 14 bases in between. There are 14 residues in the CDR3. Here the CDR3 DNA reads TGTGCCAGCAGCTTGACCAGGGTTGGAGGGACCCAGTACTTC. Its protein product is CASSLTRVGGTQYF.

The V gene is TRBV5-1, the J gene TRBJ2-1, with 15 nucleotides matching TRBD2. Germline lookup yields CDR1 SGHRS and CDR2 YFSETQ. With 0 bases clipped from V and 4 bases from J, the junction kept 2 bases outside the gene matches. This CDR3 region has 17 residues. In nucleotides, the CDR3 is TGCGCCAGCAGCTTGGGGACTAGCGGGGGGGGATACAATGAGCAGTTCTTC. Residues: CASSLGTSGGGYNEQFF.

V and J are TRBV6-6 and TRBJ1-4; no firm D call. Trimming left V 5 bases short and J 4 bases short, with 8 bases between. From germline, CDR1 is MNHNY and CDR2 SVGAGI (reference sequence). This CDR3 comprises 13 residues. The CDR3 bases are TGTGCCAGCAGTGGCAGGAATAATGAAAAACTGTTTTTT. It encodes CASSGRNNEKLFF.

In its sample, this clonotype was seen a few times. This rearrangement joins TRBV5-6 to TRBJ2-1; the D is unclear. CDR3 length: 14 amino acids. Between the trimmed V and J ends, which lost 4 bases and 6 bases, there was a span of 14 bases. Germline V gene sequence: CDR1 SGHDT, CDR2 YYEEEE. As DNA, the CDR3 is TGTGCCAGCAGCCAGAGTGATCCCCTCAATGAGCAGTTCTTC. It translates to CASSQSDPLNEQFF.

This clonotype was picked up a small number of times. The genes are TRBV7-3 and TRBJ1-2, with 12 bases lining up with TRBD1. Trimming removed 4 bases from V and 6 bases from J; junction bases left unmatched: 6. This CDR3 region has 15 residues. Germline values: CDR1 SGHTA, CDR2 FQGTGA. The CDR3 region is CASSSGTGGAHGYTF. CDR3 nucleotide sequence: TGTGCCAGCAGCTCTGGGACAGGGGGCGCGCATGGCTACACCTTC.

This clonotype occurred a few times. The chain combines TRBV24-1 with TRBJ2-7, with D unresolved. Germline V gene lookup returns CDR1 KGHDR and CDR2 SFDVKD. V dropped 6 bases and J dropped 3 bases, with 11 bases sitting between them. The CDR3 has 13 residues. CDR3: CATSPGSNYEQYF. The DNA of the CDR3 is TGTGCCACCAGTCCCGGCAGCAACTACGAGCAGTACTTC.

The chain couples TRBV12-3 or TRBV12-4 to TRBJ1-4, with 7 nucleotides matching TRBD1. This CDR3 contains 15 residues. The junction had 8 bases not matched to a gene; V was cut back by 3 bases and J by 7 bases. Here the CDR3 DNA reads TGTGCCAGCAGTTTGGGGACAGTGAGGAGTGAAAAACTGTTTTTT. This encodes CASSLGTVRSEKLFF.

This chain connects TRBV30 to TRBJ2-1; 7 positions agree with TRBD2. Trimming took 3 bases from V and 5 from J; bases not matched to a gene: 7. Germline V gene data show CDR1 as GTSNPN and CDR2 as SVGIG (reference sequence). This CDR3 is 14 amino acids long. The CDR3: CAWRRGAGNNEQFF. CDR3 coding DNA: TGTGCCTGGAGACGGGGAGCGGGAAACAATGAGCAGTTCTTC. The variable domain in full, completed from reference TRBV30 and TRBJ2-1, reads SQTIHQWPATLVQPVGSPLSLECTVEGTSNPNLYWYRQAAGRGLQLLFYSVGIGQISSEVPQNLSASRPQDRQFILSSKKLLLSDSGFYLCAWRRGAGNNEQFFGPGTRLTVL.

CDR3 sequence: CASRADSYTDTQYF. DNA of the CDR3: TGTGCCAGCAGGGCGGACAGTTACACAGATACGCAGTATTTT. The chain links TRBV6-2 or TRBV6-3 to TRBJ2-3; maybe TRBD1 (6 bases). The CDR3 is made up of 14 amino acids. The germline V and J ends were trimmed by 6 bases and 2 bases, with 12 bases remaining between them. The germline gives CDR1 MNHEY, CDR2 SVGEGT.

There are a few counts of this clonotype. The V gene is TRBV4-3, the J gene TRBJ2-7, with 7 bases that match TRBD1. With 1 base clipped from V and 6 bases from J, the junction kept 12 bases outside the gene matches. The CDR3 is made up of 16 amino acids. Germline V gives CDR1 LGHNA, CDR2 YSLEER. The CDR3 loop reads CASSQGYQTGNGEQYF. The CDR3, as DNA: TGCGCCAGCAGCCAAGGGTATCAGACAGGGAATGGCGAGCAGTACTTC.

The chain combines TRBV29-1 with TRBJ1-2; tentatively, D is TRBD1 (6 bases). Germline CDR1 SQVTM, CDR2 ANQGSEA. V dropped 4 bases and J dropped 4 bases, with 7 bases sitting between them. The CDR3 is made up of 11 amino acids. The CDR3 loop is CSVGTVYGYTF. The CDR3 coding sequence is TGCAGCGTTGGGACAGTCTATGGCTACACCTTC. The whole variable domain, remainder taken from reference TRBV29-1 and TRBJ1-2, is SAVISQKPSRDICQRGTSLTIQCQVDSQVTMMFWYRQQPGQSLTLIATANQGSEATYESGFVIDKFPISRPNLTFSTLTVSNMSPEDSSIYLCSVGTVYGYTFGSGTRLTVV.

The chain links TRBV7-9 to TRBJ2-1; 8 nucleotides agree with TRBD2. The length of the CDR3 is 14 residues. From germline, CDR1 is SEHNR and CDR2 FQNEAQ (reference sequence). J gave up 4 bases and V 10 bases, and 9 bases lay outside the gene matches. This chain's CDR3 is CAISTSVRYNEQFF. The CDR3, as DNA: TGTGCCATTTCGACTAGCGTCCGTTACAATGAGCAGTTCTTC.

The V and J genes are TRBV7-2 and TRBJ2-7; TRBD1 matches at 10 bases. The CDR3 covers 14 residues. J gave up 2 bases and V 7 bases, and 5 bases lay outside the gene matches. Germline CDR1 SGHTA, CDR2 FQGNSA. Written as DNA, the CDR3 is TGTGCCAGCACCCGGACAGGGGGAACCTACGAGCAGTACTTC. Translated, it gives CASTRTGGTYEQYF.

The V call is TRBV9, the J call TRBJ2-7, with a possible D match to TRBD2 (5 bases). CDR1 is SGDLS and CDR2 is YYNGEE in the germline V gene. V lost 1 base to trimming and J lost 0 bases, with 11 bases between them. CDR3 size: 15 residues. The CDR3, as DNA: TGTGCCAGCAGCGTATCGAGCGGAAGCTCCTACGAGCAGTACTTC. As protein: CASSVSSGSSYEQYF.

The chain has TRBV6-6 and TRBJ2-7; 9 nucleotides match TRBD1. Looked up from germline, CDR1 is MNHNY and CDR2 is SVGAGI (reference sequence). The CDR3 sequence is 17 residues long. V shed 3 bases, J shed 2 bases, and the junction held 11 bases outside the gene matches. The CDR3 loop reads CASSYLIGGQGPYEQYF. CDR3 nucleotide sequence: TGTGCCAGCAGTTATCTCATCGGGGGACAGGGACCCTACGAGCAGTACTTC.

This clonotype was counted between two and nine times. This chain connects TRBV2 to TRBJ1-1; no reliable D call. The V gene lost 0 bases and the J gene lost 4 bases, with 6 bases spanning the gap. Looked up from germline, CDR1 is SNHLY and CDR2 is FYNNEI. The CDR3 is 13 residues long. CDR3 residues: CASSEARSTEAFF. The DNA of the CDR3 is TGTGCCAGCAGTGAAGCTCGGAGCACTGAAGCTTTCTTT.

In DNA form, the CDR3 reads TGTGCCAGCAGCCATAGCGGGACTGGCTACGAGCAGTACTTC. It specifies CASSHSGTGYEQYF. This chain joins TRBV3-1 and TRBJ2-7, with TRBD2 identical over 8 bases. The germline V gene has CDR1 LGHDT and CDR2 YNNKEL (reference sequence). The CDR3 has 14 residues. V shed 3 bases, J shed 3 bases, and the junction held 4 bases outside the gene matches.

The CDR3 region is CASSLGRLAGVRETQYF. CDR3 bases: TGTGCCAGCAGCCTTGGAAGACTAGCGGGAGTACGAGAGACCCAGTACTTC. The chain combines TRBV3-1 with TRBJ2-5; 12 bases map to TRBD2. The germline V gene encodes CDR1 LGHDT and CDR2 YNNKEL (reference sequence). The CDR3 is made up of 17 amino acids. Unmatched junction bases numbered 10, after V lost 4 bases and J lost 4 bases.

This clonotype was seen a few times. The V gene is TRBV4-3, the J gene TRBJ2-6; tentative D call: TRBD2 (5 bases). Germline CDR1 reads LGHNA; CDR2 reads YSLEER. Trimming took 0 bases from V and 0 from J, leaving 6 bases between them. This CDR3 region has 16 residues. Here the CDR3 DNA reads TGCGCCAGCAGCCAAGAGGCGGGCTCTGGGGCCAACGTCCTGACTTTC. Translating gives CASSQEAGSGANVLTF.

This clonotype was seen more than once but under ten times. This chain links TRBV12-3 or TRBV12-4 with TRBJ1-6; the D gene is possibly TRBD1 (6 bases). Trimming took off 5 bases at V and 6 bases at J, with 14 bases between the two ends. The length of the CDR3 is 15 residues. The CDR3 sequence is CASSPGAPTNSPLHF. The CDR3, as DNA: TGTGCCAGCAGTCCGGGGGCCCCCACTAATTCACCCCTCCACTTT.

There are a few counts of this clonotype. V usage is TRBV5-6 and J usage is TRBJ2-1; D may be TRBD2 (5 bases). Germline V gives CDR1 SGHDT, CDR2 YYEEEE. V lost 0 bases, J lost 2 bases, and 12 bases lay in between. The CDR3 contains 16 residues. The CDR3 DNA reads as TGTGCCAGCAGCTTGGGTCGGGGTCGGGCCTACAATGAGCAGTTCTTC. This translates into CASSLGRGRAYNEQFF.